This T cell receptor (beta chain) emerged from a study of cytomegalovirus exposure and HLA in healthy donors. Study-level results: The study put around 180 TCR beta chains on its list as cytomegalovirus-associated. The Asian-associated ancestry cluster reportedly had fewer N-insertions than the approximately 670-donor mean in a later analysis. With later analysis, a missense DCLRE1C variant became linked to TCR beta V- and J-gene trimming. Productive status was seen about 90% or about 30% of the time for most TCR beta V segments in an earlier analysis.

As to this clone: Its antigen is currently unknown.

Primers included in the PCR were 60 Vbeta and 13 Jbeta primers. Data came from immunoSEQ multiplex PCR; TCRdb stores just in-frame clones and leaves some out. This table has 90,000 to 150,000 clones, about 80% appearing once. This CDR3 contains 14 residues. CDR1 and CDR2 from the germline V gene are MNHEY and SVGAGI. V lost 3 bases and J 6 bases, leaving 12 bases between the germline ends. The rearrangement links TRBV6-5 to TRBJ2-1; D call uncertain. The sample was PBMCs. The source is a female donor in good health and CMV-seronegative. The CDR3 DNA sequence: TGTGCCAGCAGTTATCCAGGCGTGGGCAATGAGCAGTTCTTC. As protein: CASSYPGVGNEQFF.